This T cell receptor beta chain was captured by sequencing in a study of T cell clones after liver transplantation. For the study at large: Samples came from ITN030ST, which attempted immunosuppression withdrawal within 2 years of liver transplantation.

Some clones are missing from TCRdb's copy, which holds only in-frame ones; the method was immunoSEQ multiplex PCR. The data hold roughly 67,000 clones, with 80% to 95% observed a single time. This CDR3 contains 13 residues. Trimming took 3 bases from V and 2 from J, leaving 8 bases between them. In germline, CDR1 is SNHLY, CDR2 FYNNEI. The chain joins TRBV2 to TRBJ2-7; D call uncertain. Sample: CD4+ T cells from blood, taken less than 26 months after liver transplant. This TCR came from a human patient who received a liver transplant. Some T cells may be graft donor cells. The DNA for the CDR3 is TGTGCCAGCAGTGAGGGCGGACCCTACGAGCAGTACTTC. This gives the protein CASSEGGPYEQYF.